This passage covers 28 T cell receptor beta chains from one sample sequenced in a study of radiotherapy plus CTLA-4 blockade in lung cancer. Generated by immunoSEQ multiplex PCR, the TCRdb table keeps only in-frame clones and is missing some. Of 85,000 to 100,000 clones listed, around 84% are singletons. The specimen comprised peripheral blood, sampled from a patient treated with radiotherapy plus ipilimumab. These receptors were obtained from a human donor with non-small cell lung cancer that progressed on radiotherapy plus ipilimumab.

The rearrangement joins TRBV5-6 to TRBJ2-7; 11 bases fit TRBD2. J lost 2 bases, V lost 3 bases, and 4 bases had no gene match. CDR3 length equals 15 residues. CDR1 is SGHDT and CDR2 is YYEEEE in the germline V gene. The CDR3 sequence is CASSWGTSGPYEQYF. CDR3 in DNA: TGTGCCAGCAGCTGGGGGACTAGCGGCCCCTACGAGCAGTACTTC.

J is TRBJ2-7 and V is TRBV27; no firm D call. Deletions cut 10 bases from V and 7 bases from J, with 20 bases between. Germline CDR1 reads MNHEY; CDR2 reads SMNVEV (reference sequence). This CDR3 comprises 13 residues. The CDR3 nucleotides read TGTGCCACCATAATCGACCTACCAAGAGAGCAGTACTTC. Translated: CATIIDLPREQYF.

The chain has TRBV9 and TRBJ2-1, with D perhaps given as TRBD1 or TRBD2 (6 bases each). Trimming took 1 base from V and 8 from J, leaving 10 bases between them. Germline-derived CDR1 and CDR2 are SGDLS and YYNGEE. This CDR3 spans 13 amino acids. Written as DNA, the CDR3 is TGTGCCAGCAGCGTAAGGGGGGTCGATGAGCAGTTCTTC. Amino acids: CASSVRGVDEQFF.

The chain couples TRBV4-3 to TRBJ1-2; unclear D gene. V dropped 0 bases and J dropped 6 bases, with 17 bases sitting between them. The V gene's germline CDR1 is LGHNA and CDR2 YSLEER. The CDR3 runs to 16 residues. This CDR3 is CASSQDSNTNTDGYTF. CDR3 bases: TGCGCCAGCAGCCAAGACTCGAACACAAATACGGATGGCTACACCTTC.

The chain combines TRBV6-1 with TRBJ1-5; D uncertain. V lost 1 base and J lost 9, with 10 bases in between. The CDR3 covers 13 residues. CDR1 is MNHNS, CDR2 SASEGT, per germline. The CDR3 loop is CASSEGTLLPQHF. The CDR3 bases are TGTGCCAGCAGTGAAGGCACCCTATTGCCCCAGCATTTT.

V gene TRBV29-1 combines with J gene TRBJ2-1; D is perhaps TRBD1 (6 bases). Trimming left V 4 bases short and J 3 bases short, with 10 bases between. The length of the CDR3 is 13 residues. Germline lookup yields CDR1 SQVTM and CDR2 ANQGSEA. In nucleotides, the CDR3 is TGCAGCGTTGGGTGGGGGCGCTACAATGAGCAGTTCTTC. It is translated as CSVGWGRYNEQFF.

The CDR3 DNA follows: TGCAGTGCTATGGTCTATGGCTACACCTTC. Translating gives CSAMVYGYTF. The chain has TRBV20-1 and TRBJ1-2; no reliable D call. Germline V gives CDR1 DFQATT, CDR2 SNEGSKA (reference sequence). The CDR3 is 10 amino acids. Trimming took 4 bases from V and 4 from J, leaving 4 bases between them.

As concerns this clone: This is likely a read error, given that the CDR3 carries no conserved phenylalanine or tryptophan at its end. Because the CDR3's place on the DNA is in doubt, the DNA is left out and the CDR3 is given as listed by TCRdb. This chain uses TRBV20-1 with TRBJ1-2; no check of the table's D call, TRBD1, against the DNA was made. Germline V lookup: CDR1 DFQATT, CDR2 SNEGSKA (reference sequence). The CDR3 is made up of 8 amino acids, end residues included. CDR3 amino acids: CSARQGVG.

The chain employs TRBV2 and TRBJ1-2; 8 bases agree with TRBD1. The CDR3 extends over 14 amino acids. CDR1 and CDR2 from the germline V gene are SNHLY and FYNNEI. The ends lost 6 bases at V and 3 bases at J; junction bases unmatched: 6. The CDR3 is CASSGGQGHYGYTF. The DNA for the CDR3 is TGTGCCAGCAGCGGAGGACAGGGACACTATGGCTACACCTTC.

On this clone: The junction and the germline gene differ at one end; a read error may be behind it. The same CDR3 also results from other DNA sequences found in this sample. The CDR3 reads CASRADRGVGQPQHF. The DNA for the CDR3 is TGCGCCAGCAGAGCAGACAGGGGAGTCGGTCAGCCCCAGCATTTT. The rearrangement uses TRBV6-5 and TRBJ1-5; 8 bases match TRBD1. This CDR3 has 15 amino acids. CDR1 and CDR2 (germline): MNHEY, SVGAGI.

This clone was counted a single time. The V and J genes are TRBV2 and TRBJ2-2, with TRBD2 matching 9 bases. CDR1 is SNHLY and CDR2 is FYNNEI in the germline V gene. Germline trimming cut 7 bases from V and 3 bases from J; bases unmatched to any gene: 0. This CDR3 spans 13 amino acids. CDR3 sequence reads: CASKRGDTGELFF. CDR3 DNA: TGTGCCAGCAAGCGGGGGGACACCGGGGAGCTGTTTTTT.

The J gene is TRBJ1-2, the V gene TRBV9; 9 positions match TRBD1. Germline CDR1 and CDR2: SGDLS and YYNGEE. The junction had 2 bases not matched to a gene; V was cut back by 8 bases and J by 3 bases. This CDR3 contains 12 residues. The DNA for the CDR3 is TGTGCCAGTACAGGGGGCGACTATGGCTACACCTTC. It codes for CASTGGDYGYTF.

The V call is TRBV6-4, the J call TRBJ2-5, with 7 bases fitting TRBD2. V shed 5 bases, J shed 1 base, and the junction held 4 bases outside the gene matches. Germline CDR1 and CDR2: MRHNA and SNTAGT. The CDR3 loop spans 14 amino acids. The DNA of the CDR3 is TGTGCCAGCAGTCCTAGCGGCGGCCAAGAGACCCAGTACTTC. This sequence encodes CASSPSGGQETQYF.

The gene calls are TRBV7-2 and TRBJ2-7; 7 nucleotides line up with TRBD1. Germline trimming cut 1 base from V and 2 bases from J; bases unmatched to any gene: 14. Germline CDR1 SGHTA, CDR2 FQGNSA. This CDR3 comprises 18 residues. For the CDR3, the DNA is TGTGCCAGCAGCTTAGTCCACAATCCATCGGGACAGCCCTACGAGCAGTACTTC. Translated, it gives CASSLVHNPSGQPYEQYF.

The chain recombines TRBV28 with TRBJ2-7; D is possibly TRBD2 (7 bases). CDR3 size: 12 residues. The V and J ends lost 10 bases and 6 bases respectively, with 16 bases between them. Germline V lookup: CDR1 MDHEN, CDR2 SYDVKM. In nucleotides, the CDR3 is TGTGCCAACCGGGGGGCTGGGGGCGAGCAGTACTTC. It yields the protein CANRGAGGEQYF.

Note on this clone: Other DNA sequences of this sample code for an identical CDR3. This chain joins TRBV6-1 and TRBJ2-3, with 13 nucleotides matching TRBD2. J was trimmed by 3 bases and V by 9 bases; bases with no gene match: 6. The V gene's germline CDR1 is MNHNS and CDR2 SASEGT. This CDR3 has 15 residues. The CDR3 DNA is TGTGCCAGTACTAGCGGGGGGGCCGGAACAGATACGCAGTATTTT. Amino acid sequence: CASTSGGAGTDTQYF.

The chain joins TRBV2 to TRBJ1-1, with D unresolved. The CDR3 covers 15 residues. Trimming removed 7 bases at V and 2 bases at J, with 17 bases between. Germline loops: CDR1 SNHLY, CDR2 FYNNEI. The CDR3 sequence: CASKSSGVPNTEAFF. CDR3 DNA: TGTGCCAGCAAGTCGAGTGGGGTCCCCAACACTGAAGCTTTCTTT. The full variable domain, rest sourced from reference TRBV2 and TRBJ1-1, is EPEVTQTPSHQVTQMGQEVILRCVPISNHLYFYWYRQILGQKVEFLVSFYNNEISEKSEIFDDQFSVERPDGSNFTLKIRSTKLEDSAMYFCASKSSGVPNTEAFFGQGTRLTVV.

The V call is TRBV9, the J call TRBJ2-5; 11 bases are a match to TRBD1. Trimming cost V 0 bases and J 5 bases; bases outside gene matches: 3. Germline-derived CDR1 and CDR2 are SGDLS and YYNGEE. CDR3 length: 15 amino acids. CDR3 bases: TGTGCCAGCAGCGTAGGGACAGGGGGCGCGGAGACCCAGTACTTC. This encodes CASSVGTGGAETQYF.

This sequence joins TRBV6-4 and TRBJ2-2; D call uncertain. This CDR3 has 13 amino acids. In germline, CDR1 is MRHNA, CDR2 SNTAGT. Trimming removed 0 bases at V and 5 bases at J, with 4 bases between. CDR3 DNA sequence: TGTGCCAGCAGTGACTCGGTAACCGGGGAGCTGTTTTTT. Protein: CASSDSVTGELFF.

The V call is TRBV6-1, the J call TRBJ1-5; a possible D gene is TRBD1 (5 bases). Germline values: CDR1 MNHNS, CDR2 SASEGT. The V end was cut by 6 bases, the J end by 7 bases, with 13 bases between. The CDR3 totals 13 residues. The CDR3 is CASSNGAGQPQHF. The CDR3 DNA reads as TGTGCCAGCAGCAACGGGGCGGGGCAGCCCCAGCATTTT.

On this clone itself: The sample holds other DNA sequences that translate to the same CDR3. In DNA, the CDR3 is TGTGCCAGCAGTTACTCGGGCAGGGGGTCTTTTGGCTACACCTTC. It translates to CASSYSGRGSFGYTF. J is TRBJ1-2 and V is TRBV6-5, with TRBD1 identical over 7 bases. Trimming removed 0 bases from V and 7 bases from J; junction bases left unmatched: 8. Looked up from germline, CDR1 is MNHEY and CDR2 is SVGAGI. The CDR3 totals 15 residues.

This sequence joins TRBV5-1 and TRBJ1-5, with D unresolved. CDR1 and CDR2 (germline): SGHRS, YFSETQ. Trimming removed 5 bases from V and 2 bases from J, with 11 bases in between. The CDR3 contains 14 residues. CDR3 DNA sequence: TGCGCCAGCAGACCGGACGGCGGCAATCAGCCCCAGCATTTT. Encoded protein: CASRPDGGNQPQHF.

The chain employs TRBV18 and TRBJ2-4; D is ambiguous. Per the germline V gene, CDR1 is KGHSH and CDR2 is LQKENI. CDR3 length equals 13 residues. With 3 bases removed from V and 6 bases from J, the gap between germline ends came to 9 bases. The CDR3 DNA reads as TGTGCCAGCTCACCGTCAGGCAGAAACATTCAGTACTTC. Translated: CASSPSGRNIQYF.

This clone was seen only a few times. The rearrangement links TRBV6-5 to TRBJ2-7; TRBD2 is a possible D gene (5 bases). V was clipped by 0 bases and J by 7 bases, with 7 bases between them. The CDR3 totals 12 residues. Germline values: CDR1 MNHEY, CDR2 SVGAGI. CDR3 nucleotides: TGTGCCAGCAGTTACTCGACGGGAGAGCAGTACTTC. Its protein is CASSYSTGEQYF.

The chain employs TRBV11-2 and TRBJ2-5; 10 bases are a match to TRBD2. Germline V CDR1 and CDR2: SGHAT, FQNNGV. V dropped 3 bases and J dropped 5; count of bases not matched to a gene: 12. The CDR3 loop spans 17 amino acids. CDR3 coding DNA: TGTGCCAGCAGCTTTGGGAGGACTAGCGGAGCGCGCGAGACCCAGTACTTC. This gives the protein CASSFGRTSGARETQYF.

This clone came up once. This chain connects TRBV7-2 to TRBJ2-5, with 9 bases that match TRBD2. Per the germline V gene, CDR1 is SGHTA and CDR2 is FQGNSA. V lost 2 bases, J lost 4 bases, and 14 bases stayed unmatched. The CDR3 loop spans 18 amino acids. DNA for the CDR3: TGTGCCAGCAGCTTAAATCCAAAGGGACTAGCCGCGCGAGAGACCCAGTACTTC. Protein sequence: CASSLNPKGLAARETQYF.

This sequence joins TRBV4-2 and TRBJ1-2; the D gene is possibly TRBD1 (5 bases). The CDR3 is made up of 16 amino acids. V was pared by 3 bases and J by 2 bases, with 16 bases between. Germline V gene lookup returns CDR1 LGHNA and CDR2 YNFKEQ. CDR3 nucleotide sequence: TGTGCCAGCAGCCAGTTCTGGGGGGGAGCCAACTATGGCTACACCTTC. This gives the protein CASSQFWGGANYGYTF.

The CDR3 here is CASSQVQGAITGELFF. CDR3 sequence (DNA): TGCGCCAGCAGCCAAGTCCAGGGGGCTATCACCGGGGAGCTGTTTTTT. The chain joins TRBV4-3 to TRBJ2-2; TRBD1 matches 8 bases. CDR1 is LGHNA, CDR2 YSLEER, per germline. There are 16 residues in the CDR3. Losses at the gene ends were 1 base for V and 4 bases for J; bases not matched to a gene: 5.